This T cell receptor beta chain stems from a study of cytomegalovirus exposure and HLA in healthy donors. Study results and caveats: Three of the chains that were CMV-associated were confirmed in vitro to be specific for CMV antigens. TCR beta sequences reportedly predicted most subjects' HLA-A and HLA-B alleles accurately. Earlier findings revealed that most TCR beta V segments proved productive either about 87% or about 30% of the time.

PCR was performed using 60 Vbeta and 13 Jbeta primers. Libraries were prepared by immunoSEQ multiplex PCR; TCRdb keeps only in-frame clonotypes and omits some of them. The repertoire holds about 170,000 clones, with approximately 80% as singletons. Per germline, CDR1 MNHEY and CDR2 SVGAGI. The CDR3 is 15 residues long. V was shortened by 7 bases and J by 0 bases, with 14 bases between the two germline ends. The donors, nominally healthy at sampling, likely had unrecorded immune exposures. Remarks on this clone: The target antigen is unknown.

Sample: PBMCs. V gene TRBV6-5 combines with J gene TRBJ2-3, with TRBD1 as a possible D gene (5 bases). The sequence came from a male donor in good health and CMV-seronegative. CDR3 in DNA: TGTGCCAGCACCCAGGACACTGCTAGCACAGATACGCAGTATTTT. Its protein product is CASTQDTASTDTQYF.